The 29 T cell receptor beta chains below were found in one sample sequenced in a study of Ad26.COV2.S vaccination and SARS-CoV-2 variants. Described treatment: around 19 received Ad26.COV2.S at low or high dose, single or two shots; roughly five received placebo; per-sample allocation not given. Following the first vaccine or placebo injection, samples were taken on day 63. Sequenced by immunoSEQ multiplex PCR; TCRdb stores in-frame clones only, minus some. The data contain 450,000 to 550,000 clones, 80% to 90% of them singletons. The sequencing here drew on peripheral blood, taken in a trial of Ad26.COV2.S vaccine versus placebo. All receptors come from a person aged 18-65 years who received the Ad26.COV2.S COVID-19 vaccine or a placebo.

This clone was detected only once. The CDR3 here is CASSEDLENIQYF. As DNA, the CDR3 is TGTGCCAGTAGTGAGGATCTCGAAAACATTCAGTACTTC. V and J are TRBV19 and TRBJ2-4; D gene uncertain. The CDR3 is made up of 13 amino acids. Germline CDR1 is LNHDA and CDR2 is SQIVND (reference sequence). The germline V and J ends were trimmed by 5 bases and 5 bases, with 10 bases remaining between them. The whole variable domain, remainder taken from reference TRBV19 and TRBJ2-4, is DGGITQSPKYLFRKEGQNVTLSCEQNLNHDAMYWYRQDPGQGLRLIYYSQIVNDFQKGDIAEGYSVSREKKESFPLTVTSAQKNPTAFYLCASSEDLENIQYFGAGTRLSVL.

The chain carries TRBV5-1 and TRBJ2-7; a possible D gene is TRBD1 (5 bases). This CDR3 has 14 residues. The V gene lost 4 bases and the J gene lost 0 bases, with 11 bases spanning the gap. Germline V gives CDR1 SGHRS, CDR2 YFSETQ. The chain's CDR3 is CASSTDGASYEQYF. For the CDR3, the DNA is TGCGCCAGCAGCACCGATGGGGCCTCCTACGAGCAGTACTTC. The whole variable domain, remainder taken from reference TRBV5-1 and TRBJ2-7, is KAGVTQTPRYLIKTRGQQVTLSCSPISGHRSVSWYQQTPGQGLQFLFEYFSETQRNKGNFPGRFSGRQFSNSRSEMNVSTLELGDSALYLCASSTDGASYEQYFGPGTRLTVT.

As regards this clone: Since no conserved phenylalanine or tryptophan closes the CDR3, a read error is the likely cause. It is unclear where the CDR3 begins or ends on the DNA, so no DNA is shown, and the CDR3 is as TCRdb lists it. The chain has TRBV6-5 and TRBJ1-2. The CDR3 is 12 amino acids in total, end residues counted. Germline V gives CDR1 MNHEY, CDR2 SVGAGI. CDR3 residues: CASSLGPAGMFL.

The chain employs TRBV27 and TRBJ1-5; D is unresolved. The CDR3 runs 13 residues. V lost 2 bases and J lost 3, with 5 bases in between. The germline CDR1 and CDR2 sequences are MNHEY and SMNVEV (reference sequence). The CDR3 DNA is TGTGCCAGCAGTTTACTGATCAATCAGCCCCAGCATTTT. The encoded protein is CASSLLINQPQHF.

The V gene is TRBV10-2, the J gene TRBJ1-5, with D uncertain. The germline V gene has CDR1 WSHSY and CDR2 SAAADI. V lost 2 bases, J lost 5 bases, and 19 bases lay in between. The CDR3 length is 17 residues. The CDR3 spells CASSEDGRGYMHQPQHF. In DNA form, the CDR3 reads TGCGCCAGCAGTGAGGACGGCCGGGGATATATGCATCAGCCCCAGCATTTT.

This chain links TRBV5-5 with TRBJ2-1; D gene uncertain. V was cut by 4 bases and J by 10 bases, with 15 bases left in between. The germline V gene has CDR1 SGHKS and CDR2 YYEKEE (reference sequence). The CDR3 has 13 residues. The CDR3 region has the DNA TGTGCCAGCAGCCCAGGCCCCGTTCTCGAGCAGTTCTTC. It encodes CASSPGPVLEQFF.

This chain joins TRBV27 and TRBJ2-3, with TRBD2 matching 10 bases. The length of the CDR3 is 18 residues. Germline V gene lookup returns CDR1 MNHEY and CDR2 SMNVEV (reference sequence). J was trimmed by 1 base and V by 7 bases; bases with no gene match: 14. In DNA, the CDR3 is TGTGCCAGCAAGCTTCGAAGGCTAGCGGGGGCCCGCACAGATACGCAGTATTTT. Protein product: CASKLRRLAGARTDTQYF.

This rearrangement joins TRBV5-6 to TRBJ2-4; D ambiguous. Trimming removed 8 bases at V and 6 bases at J, with 9 bases between. Germline-derived CDR1 and CDR2 are SGHDT and YYEEEE. The CDR3 is 11 amino acids. In nucleotides, the CDR3 is TGTGCCAGTTCTTCCGGAAACATTCAGTACTTC. This codes for CASSSGNIQYF.

The chain employs TRBV7-2 and TRBJ1-2; D is uncertain. The CDR3 runs 13 residues. Germline assignment: CDR1 SGHTA and CDR2 FQGNSA. V lost 2 bases and J 6 bases, leaving 10 bases between the germline ends. The CDR3 DNA sequence: TGTGCCAGCAGCTTACAACGGAGGGATGGCTACACCTTC. Translating gives CASSLQRRDGYTF.

This clone was detected a few times. The chain uses TRBV7-2 and TRBJ2-7; D is unresolved. Germline CDR1 reads SGHTA; CDR2 reads FQGNSA. V gave up 1 base and J gave up 3 bases, with 10 bases separating them. The CDR3 sequence is 14 residues long. CDR3 bases: TGTGCCAGCAGCTTAGACATGCAGGTCTACGAGCAGTACTTC. This encodes CASSLDMQVYEQYF.

The V gene is TRBV7-6, the J gene TRBJ2-2; D perhaps matches TRBD2 (6 bases). The germline V gene has CDR1 SGHVS and CDR2 FNYEAQ. The V end was cut by 4 bases, the J end by 3 bases, with 15 bases between. The CDR3 spans 16 residues. CDR3 in amino acids: CASSSKLGTYTGELFF. CDR3 in DNA: TGTGCCAGCAGCTCAAAACTCGGGACTTACACCGGGGAGCTGTTTTTT.

This clone has just a few counts. The rearrangement links TRBV7-3 to TRBJ1-6; D might be TRBD1 (5 bases). The CDR3 has 15 amino acids. Trimming shortened V by 2 bases and J by 9 bases, and 14 bases separated the two germline ends. Germline lookup yields CDR1 SGHTA and CDR2 FQGTGA. CDR3: CASSLQGSLGSPLHF. DNA for the CDR3: TGTGCCAGCAGCTTACAGGGCAGCCTAGGTTCACCCCTCCACTTT. Variable domain in full (rest from reference TRBV7-3 and TRBJ1-6): GAGVSQTPSNKVTEKGKYVELRCDPISGHTALYWYRQSLGQGPEFLIYFQGTGAADDSGLPNDRFFAVRPEGSVSTLKIQRTERGDSAVYLCASSLQGSLGSPLHFGNGTRLTVT.

The table lists this clone with a count of one. Other DNA sequences in this specimen translate into the identical CDR3. V usage is TRBV20-1 and J usage is TRBJ2-3, with no clear D. The CDR3 extends over 11 amino acids. With 3 bases removed from V and 2 bases from J, the gap between germline ends came to 3 bases. Germline V gene lookup returns CDR1 DFQATT and CDR2 SNEGSKA (reference sequence). CDR3 nucleotide sequence: TGCAGTGCTAGGTACACAGATACGCAGTATTTT. The encoded protein is CSARYTDTQYF.

The table lists this clone with a count of one. The chain recombines TRBV9 with TRBJ2-2; TRBD2 might be the D (6 bases). The CDR3 is made up of 15 amino acids. Germline assignment: CDR1 SGDLS and CDR2 YYNGEE. The V end lost 4 bases, the J end lost 6 bases, and 16 bases lay between the germline ends. The CDR3 loop is CASSLTPREAGELFF. In nucleotides, the CDR3 is TGTGCCAGCAGCTTGACCCCCAGGGAGGCCGGGGAGCTGTTTTTT.

This chain uses TRBV12-3 or TRBV12-4 with TRBJ1-5; D is unresolved. Trimming removed 3 bases at V and 4 bases at J, with 7 bases between. This CDR3 is 13 amino acids long. The DNA for the CDR3 is TGTGCCAGCAGTTTCGCGGAAAATCAGCCCCAGCATTTT. Its translation is CASSFAENQPQHF.

The chain employs TRBV29-1 and TRBJ2-2; tentatively, D is TRBD1 (6 bases). This CDR3 is built from 13 residues. Germline V lookup: CDR1 SQVTM, CDR2 ANQGSEA. Trimming stripped 7 bases from V and 8 bases from J, with 17 bases between. The CDR3 reads CSASGTSTGELFF. Written as DNA, the CDR3 is TGCAGCGCATCCGGGACATCGACTGGGGAGCTGTTTTTT.

CDR3 loop: CASSLDLGAEAFF. CDR3 nucleotide sequence: TGTGCCAGCAGCCTCGACCTGGGCGCTGAAGCTTTCTTT. The V and J genes are TRBV5-4 and TRBJ1-1; D gene uncertain. Germline values: CDR1 SGHNT, CDR2 YYREEE (reference sequence). There are 13 residues in the CDR3. V was shortened by 4 bases and J by 6 bases, with 13 bases between the two germline ends.

The chain links TRBV25-1 to TRBJ2-6; D remains ambiguous. V lost 2 bases and J 4 bases, leaving 9 bases between the germline ends. This CDR3 has 15 amino acids. Per the germline V gene, CDR1 is MGHDK and CDR2 is SYGVNS. This chain's CDR3 is CASSELGAGANVLTF. Here the CDR3 DNA reads TGTGCCAGCAGTGAACTAGGTGCCGGGGCCAACGTCCTGACTTTC.

This chain connects TRBV4-3 to TRBJ2-4, with D possibly being TRBD1 or TRBD2 (5 bases each). Trimming removed 5 bases from V and 5 bases from J, with 10 bases in between. CDR3 length equals 13 residues. Germline values: CDR1 LGHNA, CDR2 YSLEER. CDR3 nucleotides: TGCGCCAGCAGCGAGGGCAGGGAAAACATTCAGTACTTC. It yields the protein CASSEGRENIQYF.

The V call is TRBV13, the J call TRBJ2-3; 14 bases align to TRBD2. The CDR3 totals 17 residues. Looked up from germline, CDR1 is PRHDT and CDR2 is FYEKMQ (reference sequence). The V segment lost 5 bases and the J segment 10 bases; nucleotides outside the gene matches: 14. The CDR3 sequence: CASSIKTGLAGADAQYF. The CDR3 DNA is TGTGCCAGCAGCATTAAGACGGGACTAGCGGGAGCTGATGCGCAGTATTTT. Complete variable domain (other parts from reference TRBV13 and TRBJ2-3): AAGVIQSPRHLIKEKRETATLKCYPIPRHDTVYWYQQGPGQDPQFLISFYEKMQSDKGSIPDRFSAQQFSDYHSELNMSSLELGDSALYFCASSIKTGLAGADAQYFGPGTRLTVL.

This CDR3 reads CASSPSRSANTGELFF. The CDR3 region has the DNA TGTGCCAGCTCACCAAGTCGAAGCGCGAACACCGGGGAGCTGTTTTTT. This sequence joins TRBV18 and TRBJ2-2; D ambiguous. The germline V gene encodes CDR1 KGHSH and CDR2 LQKENI. CDR3 length: 16 amino acids. V was clipped by 2 bases and J by 0 bases, with 10 bases between them.

The chain combines TRBV18 with TRBJ2-7; D is possibly TRBD1 or TRBD2 (5 bases each). V was shortened by 6 bases and J by 4 bases, with 16 bases between the two germline ends. Germline CDR1 is KGHSH and CDR2 is LQKENI. The CDR3 totals 14 residues. DNA for the CDR3: TGTGCCAGCTCCGGGACCCTCAACCTTTACGAGCAGTACTTC. Protein sequence: CASSGTLNLYEQYF.

This sequence joins TRBV18 and TRBJ1-4; tentative D call: TRBD1 (6 bases). Trimming left V 3 bases short and J 0 bases short, with 8 bases between. The CDR3 is 15 residues long. Germline CDR1 and CDR2: KGHSH and LQKENI. The CDR3 bases are TGTGCCAGCTCACCCAGGGGCGCAACTAATGAAAAACTGTTTTTT. As protein: CASSPRGATNEKLFF.

The chain is built from TRBV10-3 and TRBJ2-5; no reliable D call. V lost 0 bases and J lost 5, with 10 bases in between. The CDR3 length is 14 residues. Germline lookup yields CDR1 ENHRY and CDR2 SYGVKD. The CDR3 bases are TGTGCCATCAGTGAGTCCAGTAGTTCGGAGACCCAGTACTTC. Translating gives CAISESSSSETQYF.

The V gene is TRBV24-1, the J gene TRBJ1-4; no reliable D call. V gave up 1 base and J gave up 6 bases, with 5 bases separating them. CDR1 is KGHDR and CDR2 is SFDVKD in the germline V gene. CDR3 length equals 13 residues. The CDR3 protein is CATSDLNDEKLFF. In nucleotides, the CDR3 is TGTGCCACCAGTGATTTAAACGATGAAAAACTGTTTTTT.

This clone has only a few counts. The rearrangement joins TRBV5-1 to TRBJ1-6; a possible D gene is TRBD1 (5 bases). Trimming cost V 0 bases and J 9 bases, with 16 bases left between them. The CDR3 length is 16 residues. Per the germline V gene, CDR1 is SGHRS and CDR2 is YFSETQ. This chain's CDR3 is CASSLAGSGGFSPLHF. The CDR3 DNA follows: TGCGCCAGCAGCTTGGCCGGCAGTGGGGGTTTTTCACCCCTCCACTTT.

The rearrangement uses TRBV5-8 and TRBJ2-3; 7 bases fit TRBD1. After removal of 4 bases from V and 2 bases from J, the junction contained 7 bases not matched to a gene. Germline values: CDR1 SGHTS, CDR2 YDEGEE. The CDR3 is 15 amino acids. The CDR3 loop is CASSGRTGHTDTQYF. CDR3 nucleotides: TGTGCCAGCAGCGGGCGGACAGGCCACACAGATACGCAGTATTTT.

The chain employs TRBV30 and TRBJ1-1; TRBD1 might be the D (5 bases). The germline V gene encodes CDR1 GTSNPN and CDR2 SVGIG (reference sequence). The CDR3 spans 13 residues. V shed 5 bases and J shed 5 bases, with 15 bases lying between them. The CDR3 here is CAWAPGGRTEAFF. CDR3 bases: TGTGCCTGGGCCCCCGGGGGTAGAACTGAAGCTTTCTTT.

This clone appeared a few times. The chain combines TRBV27 with TRBJ1-2; unclear D gene. The CDR3 has 13 residues. The germline V gene encodes CDR1 MNHEY and CDR2 SMNVEV (reference sequence). Trimming stripped 5 bases from V and 4 bases from J, with 11 bases between. The CDR3 sequence is CASSQKLGYGYTF. The CDR3 region has the DNA TGTGCCAGCAGTCAAAAGTTAGGCTATGGCTACACCTTC.